Each of the 8 T cell receptor beta chains below was sequenced from the same sample in a study of T-cell memory formation after mild COVID-19. TCRdb recomputed calls from the 5' RACE reads with MiXCR, one row per CDR3 protein. Here the sample spans just under 50,000 distinct CDR3 sequences, approximately 12% being singletons. Sample: PBMCs or a T cell subset sorted from them (not recorded which). These TCRs come from a man between 18 and 29 years old who had mild COVID-19 (a few samples of this study predate the infection). Cell type and time point are not known.

This clonotype showed up just a few times. V and J are TRBV5-1 and TRBJ2-5, with D possibly being TRBD1 (5 bases). This CDR3 spans 14 amino acids. The V gene lost 2 bases and the J gene lost 1 base, with 9 bases spanning the gap. The germline V gene encodes CDR1 SGHRS and CDR2 YFSETQ. The CDR3 protein is CASSFRQFQETQYF. In nucleotides, the CDR3 is TGCGCCAGCAGCTTTCGACAGTTCCAAGAGACCCAGTACTTC. The full variable domain, in which reference TRBV5-1 and TRBJ2-5 provide the parts outside the CDR3, is KAGVTQTPRYLIKTRGQQVTLSCSPISGHRSVSWYQQTPGQGLQFLFEYFSETQRNKGNFPGRFSGRQFSNSRSEMNVSTLELGDSALYLCASSFRQFQETQYFGPGTRLLVL.

This clonotype turned up a few times. This chain connects TRBV5-1 to TRBJ1-1, with 8 bases fitting TRBD1. Germline CDR1 reads SGHRS; CDR2 reads YFSETQ. V lost 4 bases, J lost 2 bases, and 4 bases stayed unmatched. The CDR3 length is 14 residues. CDR3 coding DNA: TGCGCCAGCAGCACCGGACAGGGTAACACTGAAGCTTTCTTT. Amino acids: CASSTGQGNTEAFF. Full variable domain (remainder filled in from reference TRBV5-1 and TRBJ1-1): KAGVTQTPRYLIKTRGQQVTLSCSPISGHRSVSWYQQTPGQGLQFLFEYFSETQRNKGNFPGRFSGRQFSNSRSEMNVSTLELGDSALYLCASSTGQGNTEAFFGQGTRLTVV.

Many counts were recorded for this clonotype. This chain connects TRBV20-1 to TRBJ2-3; D is possibly TRBD1 (5 bases). Trimming cost V 2 bases and J 6 bases, with 18 bases left between them. Germline values: CDR1 DFQATT, CDR2 SNEGSKA (reference sequence). The CDR3 contains 15 residues. This CDR3 is CSARITGHVSDTQYF. For the CDR3, the DNA is TGCAGTGCTAGAATAACCGGACACGTAAGCGATACGCAGTATTTT.

This clonotype was detected ten times or more. The chain links TRBV6-5 to TRBJ1-5, with TRBD1 matching 7 bases. The germline CDR1 and CDR2 sequences are MNHEY and SVGAGI. The CDR3 is 16 amino acids. V lost 5 bases and J lost 1; bases outside the gene matches: 8. The CDR3 loop is CASSLTQGQSNQPQHF. The CDR3 DNA is TGTGCCAGCAGTCTAACACAGGGGCAGAGCAATCAGCCCCAGCATTTT.

The table lists this clonotype with many counts. This chain links TRBV18 with TRBJ2-7; D possibly corresponds to TRBD1 (6 bases). The CDR3 runs 13 residues. Germline V gives CDR1 KGHSH, CDR2 LQKENI. The ends were cut back, 5 bases at V and 6 bases at J, with 14 bases in the middle. The CDR3 here is CASSRSDSSEQYV. In DNA form, the CDR3 reads TGTGCCAGCTCAAGATCGGACAGTTCCGAGCAGTACGTC.

This clonotype was seen at least ten times. V is TRBV10-3 and J is TRBJ1-3; 7 nucleotides line up with TRBD1. The germline gives CDR1 ENHRY, CDR2 SYGVKD. V was pared by 0 bases and J by 0 bases, with 5 bases of the junction left unmatched. This CDR3 is 17 amino acids long. Here the CDR3 DNA reads TGTGCCATCAGTGAGTCAAGACAGGGTTTCTCTGGAAACACCATATATTTT. Translating it yields CAISESRQGFSGNTIYF.

The chain employs TRBV5-1 and TRBJ2-2; D might be TRBD1 or TRBD2, each matching 5 bases. Trimming shortened V by 4 bases and J by 3 bases, and 16 bases separated the two germline ends. The length of the CDR3 is 16 residues. Germline CDR1 reads SGHRS; CDR2 reads YFSETQ. CDR3 loop: CASSPPNRRYTGELFF. The DNA of the CDR3 is TGCGCCAGCAGCCCGCCCAACAGGAGGTACACCGGGGAGCTGTTTTTT.

CDR3 in amino acids: CASSVERGRNQPQHF. The CDR3 DNA sequence: TGTGCCAGCAGCGTAGAACGGGGGCGTAATCAGCCCCAGCATTTT. The genes are TRBV7-2 and TRBJ1-5; D possibly corresponds to TRBD1 (6 bases). V was shortened by 5 bases and J by 4 bases, with 15 bases between the two germline ends. The germline gives CDR1 SGHTA, CDR2 FQGNSA. CDR3 size: 15 residues. Using reference TRBV7-2 and TRBJ1-5 for the parts outside the CDR3, the full variable domain is GAGVSQSPSNKVTEKGKDVELRCDPISGHTALYWYRQSLGQGLEFLIYFQGNSAPDKSGLPSDRFSAERTGGSVSTLTIQRTQQEDSAVYLCASSVERGRNQPQHFGDGTRLSIL.